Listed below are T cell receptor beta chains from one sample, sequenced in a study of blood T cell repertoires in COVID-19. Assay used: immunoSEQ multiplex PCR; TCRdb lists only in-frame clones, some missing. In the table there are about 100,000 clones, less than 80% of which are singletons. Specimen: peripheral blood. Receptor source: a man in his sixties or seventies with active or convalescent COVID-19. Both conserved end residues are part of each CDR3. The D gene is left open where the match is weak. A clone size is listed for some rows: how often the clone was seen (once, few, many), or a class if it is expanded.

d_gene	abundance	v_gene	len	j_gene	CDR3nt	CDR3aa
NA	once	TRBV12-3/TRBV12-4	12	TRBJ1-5	TGTGCCAGCAGCCAAGACAGCGCGACCCAGCATTTT	CASSQDSATQHF
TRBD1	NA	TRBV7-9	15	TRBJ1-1	TGTGCCAGCAGCCCCCGGGACAGCCTGAACACTGAAGCTTTCTTT	CASSPRDSLNTEAFF
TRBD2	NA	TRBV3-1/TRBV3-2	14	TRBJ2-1	TGTGCCAGCAGCCAAACTAGCGGGAGTAATGAGCAGTTCTTC	CASSQTSGSNEQFF
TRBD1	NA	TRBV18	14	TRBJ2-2	TGTGCCAGCTCACCGGGACAGACCACCGGGGAGCTGTTTTTT	CASSPGQTTGELFF
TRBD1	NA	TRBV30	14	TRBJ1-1	TGTGCCTGGGACAGGGGGGTTATGAACACTGAAGCTTTCTTT	CAWDRGVMNTEAFF
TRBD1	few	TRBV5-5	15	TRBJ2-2	TGTGCCAGCAGCTTGCGGGACAGACAAACCGGGGAGCTGTTTTTT	CASSLRDRQTGELFF
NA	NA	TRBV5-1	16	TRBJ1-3	TGCGCCAGCAGCGACATCCAACAGGGTTCTGGAAACACCATATATTTT	CASSDIQQGSGNTIYF
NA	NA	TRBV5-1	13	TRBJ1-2	TGCGCCAGCAGCGAAGGGCCGGGGGTTGGCTACACCTTC	CASSEGPGVGYTF
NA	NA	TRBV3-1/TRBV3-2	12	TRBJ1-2	TGTGCCAGCAGCCAGGAGGGCTATGGCTACACCTTC	CASSQEGYGYTF
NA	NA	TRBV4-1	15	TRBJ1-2	TGCGCCAGCAGCCAAGGCGGGGCGATAGTCTATGGCTACACCTTC	CASSQGGAIVYGYTF
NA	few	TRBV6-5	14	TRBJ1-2	TGTGCCAGCAGTAGAGCATACGATAACTATGGCTACACCTTC	CASSRAYDNYGYTF
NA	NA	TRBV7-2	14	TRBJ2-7	TGTGCCAGCAGCTTTACCAGGGAAACGTACGAGCAGTACTTC	CASSFTRETYEQYF
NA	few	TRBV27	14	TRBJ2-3	TGTGCCAGCAGCCTGACTTCTAGCACAGATACGCAGTATTTT	CASSLTSSTDTQYF
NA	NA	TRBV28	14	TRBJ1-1	TGTGCCAGCAGTTTACCCCGGGGAGTCGCTGAAGCTTTCTTT	CASSLPRGVAEAFF
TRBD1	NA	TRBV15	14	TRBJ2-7	TGTGCCACCAGCACCAGGCGACAGGGTGTCGAGCAGTACTTC	CATSTRRQGVEQYF
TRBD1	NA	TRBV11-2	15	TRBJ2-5	TGTGCCAGCAGCTTAGCCGGGACAGCACAAGAGACCCAGTACTTC	CASSLAGTAQETQYF
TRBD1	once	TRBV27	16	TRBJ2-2	TGTGCCAGCAGTTTACGGTGGGACAGAGTTACCGGGGAGCTGTTTTTT	CASSLRWDRVTGELFF
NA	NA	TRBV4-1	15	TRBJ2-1	TGCGCCAGCAGCCCTCAAAGGGACACCTACAATGAGCAGTTCTTC	CASSPQRDTYNEQFF
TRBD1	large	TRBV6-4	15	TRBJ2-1	TGTGCCAGCAGTGAAGACAGGGGGGCTAGCAATGAGCAGTTCTTC	CASSEDRGASNEQFF
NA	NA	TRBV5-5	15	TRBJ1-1	TGTGCCAGCAGCTTGGCCGGGAACATGAACACTGAAGCTTTCTTT	CASSLAGNMNTEAFF
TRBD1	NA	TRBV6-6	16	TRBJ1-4	TGTGCCAGCAGGCTACGGGAGGGGGCTTTTAATGAAAAACTGTTTTTT	CASRLREGAFNEKLFF
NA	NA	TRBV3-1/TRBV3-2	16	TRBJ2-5	TGTGCCAGCAGCCAAGTAGGAGGGTGGAGAGGAGAGACCCAGTACTTC	CASSQVGGWRGETQYF
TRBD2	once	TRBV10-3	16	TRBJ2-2	TGTGCCATCAGTTTGCGCAGCGGGGGGTACACCGGGGAGCTGTTTTTT	CAISLRSGGYTGELFF
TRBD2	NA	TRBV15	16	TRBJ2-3	TGTGCCACCAGCAAGGCTCTAGCGGGAGTTATCGATACGCAGTATTTT	CATSKALAGVIDTQYF
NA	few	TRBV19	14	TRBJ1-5	TGTGCCAGTAGTATAGACAGTCTCAATCAGCCCCAGCATTTT	CASSIDSLNQPQHF
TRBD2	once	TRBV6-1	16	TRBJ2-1	TGTGCCAGCAGTGAGCCGGGACTAGCGCCTTACAATGAGCAGTTCTTC	CASSEPGLAPYNEQFF
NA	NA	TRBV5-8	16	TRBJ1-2	TGTGCCAGCAGCTTGGCTAGCGGGTTTTCAGTGTATGGCTACACCTTC	CASSLASGFSVYGYTF
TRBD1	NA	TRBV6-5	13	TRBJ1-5	TGTGCCAGCAGTAAGGGGGCAAATCAGCCCCAGCATTTT	CASSKGANQPQHF
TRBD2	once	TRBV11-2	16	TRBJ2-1	TGTGCCAGCAGCGTAGGCTCTAGCGGGAGGGGGTATGAGCAGTTCTTC	CASSVGSSGRGYEQFF
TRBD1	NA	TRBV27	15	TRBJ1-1	TGTGCCAGCAGTTTGTCTACAACAGGGGTCACTGAAGCTTTCTTT	CASSLSTTGVTEAFF
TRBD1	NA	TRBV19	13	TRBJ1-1	TGTGCCAGTTCACAGGGGGCAAACACTGAAGCTTTCTTT	CASSQGANTEAFF
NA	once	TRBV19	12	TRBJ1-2	TGTGCCAGTACCCTCGGGAGTGGTGGCTACACCTTC	CASTLGSGGYTF
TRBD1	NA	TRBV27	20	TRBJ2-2	TGTGCCAGCACACCGTACGGGACAGAACATCAGTATACCAACACCGGGGAGCTGTTTTTT	CASTPYGTEHQYTNTGELFF
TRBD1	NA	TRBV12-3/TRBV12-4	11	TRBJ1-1	TGTGCCAGCAGCCCGGGACAGGAAGCTTTCTTT	CASSPGQEAFF
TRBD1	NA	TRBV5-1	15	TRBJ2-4	TGCGCCAGCAGCAAGACAGGGAATGACAAAAACATTCAGTACTTC	CASSKTGNDKNIQYF
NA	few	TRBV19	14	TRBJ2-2	TGTGCCTCTCGCGTGCACGAGGCGACCGGGGAGCTGTTTTTT	CASRVHEATGELFF
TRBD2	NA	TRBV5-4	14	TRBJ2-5	TGTGCCAGCAGCTTGGGGCGGGGGCAAGAGACCCAGTACTTC	CASSLGRGQETQYF
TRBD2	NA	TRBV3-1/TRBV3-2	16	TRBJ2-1	TGTGCCAGCAGCCAAGGTTCGAGGGCTAGCGGGGAGGAGCAGTTCTTC	CASSQGSRASGEEQFF
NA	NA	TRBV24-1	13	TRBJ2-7	TGTGCCACCAGTGATCCACAGACCTACGAGCAGTACTTC	CATSDPQTYEQYF
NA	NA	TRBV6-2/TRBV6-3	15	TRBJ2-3	TGTGCCAGCAGTTACTCAGCCGGGGACACAGATACGCAGTATTTT	CASSYSAGDTDTQYF
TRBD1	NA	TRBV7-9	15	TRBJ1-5	TGTGCCAGCAGCCCCGGGACAGGGCGAAATCAGCCCCAGCATTTT	CASSPGTGRNQPQHF
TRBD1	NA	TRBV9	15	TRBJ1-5	TGTGCCAGCAGTCCCGGGACAGGGGGCTACCAGCCCCAGCATTTT	CASSPGTGGYQPQHF
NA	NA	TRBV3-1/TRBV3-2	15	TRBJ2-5	TGTGCCAGCAGCGTGAGGCGGGGTACCCAAGAGACCCAGTACTTC	CASSVRRGTQETQYF
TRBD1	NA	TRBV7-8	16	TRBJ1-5	TGTGCCAGCAGCTCCACGACAGGGGACGGCAATCAGCCCCAGCATTTT	CASSSTTGDGNQPQHF
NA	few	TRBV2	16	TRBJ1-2	TGTGCCAGCAGTGAAGCACCAGGTTACTCTAACTATGGCTACACCTTC	CASSEAPGYSNYGYTF
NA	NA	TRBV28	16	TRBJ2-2	TGTGCCAGCAGCTCTTATGCGGGGTCGAACACCGGGGAGCTGTTTTTT	CASSSYAGSNTGELFF
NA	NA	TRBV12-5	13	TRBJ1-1	TGTGCTAGTGGTTCTTGGGGGGGTTCTGAAGCTTTCTTT	CASGSWGGSEAFF
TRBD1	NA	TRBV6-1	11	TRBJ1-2	TGTGCCAGCAGAAGACAGGGTCCATACACCTTC	CASRRQGPYTF
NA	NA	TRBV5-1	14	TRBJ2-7	TGCGCCAGCAGCTTGCCGAGCGGGTCCTACGAGCAGTACTTC	CASSLPSGSYEQYF
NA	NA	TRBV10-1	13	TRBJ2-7	TGCGCCAGCAGTGAGAGGCGGGGTAACGAGCAGTACTTC	CASSERRGNEQYF
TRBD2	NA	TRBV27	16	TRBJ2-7	TGTGCCAGCAGTTTATACACTAGCGGGAGGGCCCGGGAGCAGTACTTC	CASSLYTSGRAREQYF
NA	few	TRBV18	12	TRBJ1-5	TGTGCCAGCTCCCTCAGGGATCAGCCCCAGCATTTT	CASSLRDQPQHF
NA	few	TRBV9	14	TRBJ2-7	TGTGCCAGCAGCATAGACGGCGGCTCCTACGAGCAGTACTTC	CASSIDGGSYEQYF
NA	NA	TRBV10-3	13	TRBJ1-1	TGTGCCATCAGTGAAAGACCGGGAACTGAAGCTTTCTTT	CAISERPGTEAFF
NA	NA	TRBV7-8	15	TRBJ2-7	TGTGCCAGCAGCTTAGTATCCAGGGTGTCCTACGAGCAGTACTTC	CASSLVSRVSYEQYF